These 15 T cell receptor beta chains were sequenced from one sample in a study of cytomegalovirus exposure and HLA in healthy donors. Researchers ran the PCR with 60 Vbeta and 13 Jbeta primers. Profiled with immunoSEQ multiplex PCR; TCRdb holds only in-frame clones, not every one. There are about 180,000 clones in the sample; around 77% occur only once, and around 2.5% lies in the top ten. Sample: PBMCs. All receptors come from a man in his fifties or sixties in good health and CMV-seronegative.

The genes are TRBV6-6 and TRBJ2-7; 13 nucleotides agree with TRBD2. Germline V gives CDR1 MNHNY, CDR2 SVGAGI (reference sequence). This CDR3 comprises 15 residues. V gave up 5 bases and J gave up 2 bases; unmatched junction bases: 3. CDR3 in amino acids: CASSRTSGSPYEQYF. The CDR3 DNA reads as TGTGCCAGCAGTCGGACTAGCGGGAGCCCCTACGAGCAGTACTTC.

The chain joins TRBV6-5 to TRBJ1-4; the match to TRBD1 covers 8 bases. The CDR3 totals 14 residues. The V gene's germline CDR1 is MNHEY and CDR2 SVGAGI. Trimming at V came to 6 bases and at J to 6 bases, leaving 6 bases not matched to a gene. CDR3 in amino acids: CASRTTGVHEKLFF. CDR3 in DNA: TGTGCCAGCAGAACGACAGGGGTCCATGAAAAACTGTTTTTT.

The rearrangement uses TRBV7-2 and TRBJ2-6; D uncertain. V was trimmed by 4 bases and J by 2 bases, leaving 9 bases between them. Germline V CDR1 and CDR2: SGHTA, FQGNSA. There are 15 residues in the CDR3. CDR3 residues: CASSSNQAGANVLTF. The CDR3 DNA follows: TGTGCCAGCAGCTCCAATCAGGCTGGGGCCAACGTCCTGACTTTC. The complete variable domain, with remaining parts taken from reference TRBV7-2 and TRBJ2-6, reads GAGVSQSPSNKVTEKGKDVELRCDPISGHTALYWYRQSLGQGLEFLIYFQGNSAPDKSGLPSDRFSAERTGGSVSTLTIQRTQQEDSAVYLCASSSNQAGANVLTFGAGSRLTVL.

The chain employs TRBV7-2 and TRBJ1-2; no reliable D call. V shed 2 bases and J shed 7 bases, with 23 bases lying between them. The CDR3 contains 17 residues. Germline V gene sequence: CDR1 SGHTA, CDR2 FQGNSA. CDR3 sequence reads: CASSLTGTNQNVGGYTF. As DNA, the CDR3 is TGTGCCAGCAGCTTAACTGGCACTAACCAAAATGTAGGTGGCTACACCTTC.

This clone was seen a few times. The chain joins TRBV11-1 to TRBJ2-1; possibly TRBD2 for D (6 bases). Germline CDR1 reads SGHAT; CDR2 reads FQDESV (reference sequence). The ends were cut back, 2 bases at V and 9 bases at J, with 26 bases in the middle. CDR3 length equals 18 residues. The CDR3 spells CASSLNGVGAGGFGEQFF. The CDR3 coding sequence is TGTGCCAGCAGCTTAAATGGAGTCGGGGCAGGAGGGTTTGGTGAGCAGTTCTTC.

This clone was counted a single time. The rearrangement links TRBV5-1 to TRBJ2-1; D possibly corresponds to TRBD1 (5 bases). V was pared by 4 bases and J by 6 bases, with 8 bases between. The CDR3 runs to 12 residues. Germline assignment: CDR1 SGHRS and CDR2 YFSETQ. The CDR3 sequence is CASSPDINEQFF. The CDR3 coding sequence is TGCGCCAGCAGCCCGGACATCAATGAGCAGTTCTTC.

This clone has more than one count but fewer than ten. The rearrangement uses TRBV7-3 and TRBJ2-1; 8 bases map to TRBD2. Germline CDR1 SGHTA, CDR2 FQGTGA. The CDR3 runs to 15 residues. With V trimmed by 4 bases and J by 9 bases, 11 bases remained unmatched. The CDR3, as DNA: TGTGCCAGCAGCTCAAATACCGGGACTAGTGGTGAGCAGTTCTTC. This gives the protein CASSSNTGTSGEQFF.

The chain joins TRBV5-1 to TRBJ1-1; D gene unclear. The germline V and J ends were trimmed by 5 bases and 1 base, with 18 bases remaining between them. Germline V lookup: CDR1 SGHRS, CDR2 YFSETQ. The CDR3 is 16 residues long. CDR3 protein: CASSGSEGSSNTEAFF. The CDR3 nucleotides are TGCGCCAGCAGTGGGAGTGAGGGAAGCTCGAACACTGAAGCTTTCTTT.

This chain uses TRBV5-5 with TRBJ2-7; D gene uncertain. With 0 bases removed from V and 0 bases from J, the gap between germline ends came to 10 bases. Germline CDR1 and CDR2: SGHKS and YYEKEE (reference sequence). The CDR3 consists of 15 residues. In nucleotides, the CDR3 is TGTGCCAGCAGCTTGGATGCAGGATTCTCCTACGAGCAGTACTTC. It codes for CASSLDAGFSYEQYF.

This rearrangement joins TRBV5-4 to TRBJ1-1; 7 bases agree with TRBD1. Germline trimming cut 3 bases from V and 2 bases from J; bases unmatched to any gene: 7. Germline values: CDR1 SGHNT, CDR2 YYREEE (reference sequence). This CDR3 region has 15 residues. The CDR3 here is CASSSVQGINTEAFF. The CDR3 DNA is TGTGCCAGCAGCTCGGTACAGGGGATCAACACTGAAGCTTTCTTT.

This clone has a handful of counts. The V and J genes are TRBV19 and TRBJ2-5; 13 bases align to TRBD2. There are 17 residues in the CDR3. Trimming removed 2 bases from V and 3 bases from J; junction bases left unmatched: 6. Germline V gene data show CDR1 as LNHDA and CDR2 as SQIVND (reference sequence). The CDR3 coding sequence is TGTGCCAGTAGTATAATAGCACTAGCGGGAGGGGAAGAGACCCAGTACTTC. This gives the protein CASSIIALAGGEETQYF.

The chain combines TRBV7-8 with TRBJ2-1, with 7 nucleotides matching TRBD2. CDR1 and CDR2 (germline): SGHVS, FQNEAQ. V shed 1 base, J shed 6 bases, and the junction held 3 bases outside the gene matches. The CDR3 extends over 14 amino acids. The CDR3 DNA is TGTGCCAGCAGCTTAGGACTAGCAGTCAATGAGCAGTTCTTC. Its protein is CASSLGLAVNEQFF. Based on the CDR3 plus reference TRBV7-8 and TRBJ2-1, the full variable domain is GAGVSQSPRYKVAKRGQDVALRCDPISGHVSLFWYQQALGQGPEFLTYFQNEAQLDKSGLPSDRFFAERPEGSVSTLKIQRTQQEDSAVYLCASSLGLAVNEQFFGPGTRLTVL.

This clone was picked up a small number of times. CDR3 nucleotides: TGTGCCACCAGGGCCCGGGGGTCCTCACCCCTCCACTTT. The encoded protein is CATRARGSSPLHF. The chain employs TRBV15 and TRBJ1-6, with D tentatively TRBD1 (5 bases). CDR3 length equals 13 residues. With 6 bases removed from V and 10 bases from J, the gap between germline ends came to 13 bases. Germline V gene sequence: CDR1 LNHNV, CDR2 YYDKDF (reference sequence).

This clone was seen a few times. The J gene is TRBJ2-2, the V gene TRBV4-2; possible D gene TRBD2, 6 bases. This CDR3 comprises 15 residues. The V and J ends lost 0 bases and 5 bases respectively, with 10 bases between them. The germline V gene has CDR1 LGHNA and CDR2 YNFKEQ. The CDR3 DNA sequence: TGTGCCAGCAGCCAAGAGGTAGGGAGGACCGGGGAGCTGTTTTTT. Its translation is CASSQEVGRTGELFF.

This chain connects TRBV5-1 to TRBJ2-1; D uncertain. CDR3 length equals 14 residues. Trimming removed 0 bases from V and 0 bases from J, with 4 bases in between. Germline V CDR1 and CDR2: SGHRS, YFSETQ. CDR3 amino acids: CASSLGDSYNEQFF. CDR3 nucleotide sequence: TGCGCCAGCAGCTTGGGCGACTCCTACAATGAGCAGTTCTTC.